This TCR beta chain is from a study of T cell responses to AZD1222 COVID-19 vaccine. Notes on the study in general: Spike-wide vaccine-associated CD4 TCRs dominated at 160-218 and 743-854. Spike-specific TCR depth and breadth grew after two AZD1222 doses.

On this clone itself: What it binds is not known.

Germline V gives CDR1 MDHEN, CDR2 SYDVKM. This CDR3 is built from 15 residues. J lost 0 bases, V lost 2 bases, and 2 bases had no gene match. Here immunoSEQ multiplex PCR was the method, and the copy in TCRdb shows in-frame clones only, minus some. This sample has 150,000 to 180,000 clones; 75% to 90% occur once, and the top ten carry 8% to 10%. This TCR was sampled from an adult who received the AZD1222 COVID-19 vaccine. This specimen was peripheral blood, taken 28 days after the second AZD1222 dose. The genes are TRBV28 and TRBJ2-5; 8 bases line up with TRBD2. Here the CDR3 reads CASSLAGGYQETQYF. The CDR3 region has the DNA TGTGCCAGCAGTTTAGCGGGAGGATACCAAGAGACCCAGTACTTC.